This T cell receptor beta chain comes out of a study of cytomegalovirus exposure and HLA in healthy donors. Study observations and caveats: An analysis was carried out at a later point. It showed that HLA-associated TCR beta chains were more clonally expanded than equally common non-associated chains.

The ends were cut back, 0 bases at V and 8 bases at J, with 14 bases in the middle. Germline values: CDR1 SGHRS, CDR2 YFSETQ. The CDR3 is made up of 14 amino acids. Amplification used 60 Vbeta primers and 13 Jbeta primers. Generated by immunoSEQ multiplex PCR, the TCRdb table keeps only in-frame clones and is missing some. The table includes around 130,000 clones, about 80% detected once. About this clone itself: Antigen specificity is unknown.

This chain connects TRBV5-1 to TRBJ1-2; possible D gene TRBD1, 5 bases. The TCR sequence derives from a male donor in good health and CMV-seronegative. Specimen: PBMCs. The CDR3 is CASSLGRGERGYTF. The CDR3 DNA follows: TGCGCCAGCAGCTTGGGTAGGGGTGAAAGGGGCTACACCTTC.